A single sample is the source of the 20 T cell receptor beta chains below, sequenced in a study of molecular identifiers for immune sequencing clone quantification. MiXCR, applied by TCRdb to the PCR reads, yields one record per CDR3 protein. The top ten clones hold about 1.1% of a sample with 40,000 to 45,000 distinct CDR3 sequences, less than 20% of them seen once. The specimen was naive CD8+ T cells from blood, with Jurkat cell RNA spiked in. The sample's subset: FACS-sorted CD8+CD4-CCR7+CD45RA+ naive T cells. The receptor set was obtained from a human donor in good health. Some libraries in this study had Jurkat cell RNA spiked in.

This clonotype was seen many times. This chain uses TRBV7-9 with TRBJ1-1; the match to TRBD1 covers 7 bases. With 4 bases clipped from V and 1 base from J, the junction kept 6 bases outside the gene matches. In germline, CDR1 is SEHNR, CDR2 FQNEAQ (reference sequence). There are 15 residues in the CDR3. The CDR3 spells CASSSSTGTNTEAFF. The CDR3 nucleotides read TGTGCCAGCAGCTCCTCGACAGGGACGAACACTGAAGCTTTCTTT.

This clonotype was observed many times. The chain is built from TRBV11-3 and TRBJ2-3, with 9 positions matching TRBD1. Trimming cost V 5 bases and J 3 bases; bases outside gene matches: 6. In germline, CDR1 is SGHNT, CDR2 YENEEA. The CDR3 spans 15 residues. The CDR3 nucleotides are TGTGCCAGCAGCCCACGGACAGGGGTGACAGATACGCAGTATTTT. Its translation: CASSPRTGVTDTQYF.

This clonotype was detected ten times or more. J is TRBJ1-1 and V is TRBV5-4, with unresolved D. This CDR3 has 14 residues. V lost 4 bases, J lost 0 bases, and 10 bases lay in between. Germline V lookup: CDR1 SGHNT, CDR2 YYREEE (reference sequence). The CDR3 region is CASSRLEVNTEAFF. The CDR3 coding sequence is TGTGCCAGCAGCCGGCTGGAGGTGAACACTGAAGCTTTCTTT.

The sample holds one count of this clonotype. CDR3 nucleotides: TGCGCCAGCAGCCAAGAAGCGGACACCGTTAATGAAAAACTGTTTTTT. This sequence encodes CASSQEADTVNEKLFF. This rearrangement joins TRBV4-3 to TRBJ1-4, with D possibly matching TRBD1 (5 bases). Deletions cut 0 bases from V and 4 bases from J, with 12 bases between. CDR1 is LGHNA, CDR2 YSLEER, per germline. This CDR3 contains 16 residues.

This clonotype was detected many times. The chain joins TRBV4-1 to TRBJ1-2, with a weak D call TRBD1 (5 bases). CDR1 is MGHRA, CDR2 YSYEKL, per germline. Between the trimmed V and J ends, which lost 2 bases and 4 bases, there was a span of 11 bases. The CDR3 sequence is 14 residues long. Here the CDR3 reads CASSQLTGAYGYTF. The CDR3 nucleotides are TGCGCCAGCAGCCAATTAACAGGAGCCTATGGCTACACCTTC.

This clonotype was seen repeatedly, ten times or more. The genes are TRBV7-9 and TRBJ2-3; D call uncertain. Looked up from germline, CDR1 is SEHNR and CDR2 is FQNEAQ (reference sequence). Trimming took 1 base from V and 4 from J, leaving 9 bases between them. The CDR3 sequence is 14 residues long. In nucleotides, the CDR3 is TGTGCCAGCAGCTTAGTGAGCAGTGCAGATACGCAGTATTTT. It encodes CASSLVSSADTQYF.

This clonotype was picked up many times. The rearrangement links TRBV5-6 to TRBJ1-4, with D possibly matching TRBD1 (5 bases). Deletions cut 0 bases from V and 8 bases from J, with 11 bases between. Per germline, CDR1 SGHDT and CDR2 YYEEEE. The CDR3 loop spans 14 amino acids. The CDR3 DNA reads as TGTGCCAGCAGCTTGGGACAGAGTTCGGAAAAACTGTTTTTT. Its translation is CASSLGQSSEKLFF.

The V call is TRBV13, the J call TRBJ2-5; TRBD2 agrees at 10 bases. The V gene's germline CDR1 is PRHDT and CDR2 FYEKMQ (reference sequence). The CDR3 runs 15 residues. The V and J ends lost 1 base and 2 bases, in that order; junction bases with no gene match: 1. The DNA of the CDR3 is TGTGCCAGCAGCTTAGCAGCGGGAGGGCAAGAGACCCAGTACTTC. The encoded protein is CASSLAAGGQETQYF.

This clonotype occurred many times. CDR3 sequence reads: CASSLSGGIETQYF. Here the CDR3 DNA reads TGTGCCAGCAGCTTGTCAGGGGGCATAGAGACCCAGTACTTC. The chain has TRBV5-4 and TRBJ2-5; 8 nucleotides agree with TRBD1. The V gene's germline CDR1 is SGHNT and CDR2 YYREEE (reference sequence). Trimming at V came to 1 base and at J to 4 bases, leaving 3 bases not matched to a gene. This CDR3 is 14 amino acids long.

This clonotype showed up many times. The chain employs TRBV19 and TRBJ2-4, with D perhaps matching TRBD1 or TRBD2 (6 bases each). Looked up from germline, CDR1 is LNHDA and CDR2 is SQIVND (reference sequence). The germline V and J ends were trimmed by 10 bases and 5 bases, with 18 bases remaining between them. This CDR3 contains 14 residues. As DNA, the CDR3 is TGTGCCACCACTCCTCTGGAGGGGGAAAACATTCAGTACTTC. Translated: CATTPLEGENIQYF.

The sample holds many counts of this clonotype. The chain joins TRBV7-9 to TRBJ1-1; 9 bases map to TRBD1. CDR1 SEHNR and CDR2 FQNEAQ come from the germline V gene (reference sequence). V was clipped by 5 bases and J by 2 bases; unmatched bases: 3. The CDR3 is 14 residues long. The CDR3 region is CASSLQGANTEAFF. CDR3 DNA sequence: TGTGCCAGCAGCCTACAGGGGGCTAACACTGAAGCTTTCTTT.

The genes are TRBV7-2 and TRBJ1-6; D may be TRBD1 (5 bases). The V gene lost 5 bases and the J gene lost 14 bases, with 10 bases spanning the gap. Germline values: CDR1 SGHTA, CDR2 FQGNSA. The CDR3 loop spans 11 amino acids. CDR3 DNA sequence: TGTGCCAGCAGCGCAGGGAGTTCCCTCCACTTT. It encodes CASSAGSSLHF.

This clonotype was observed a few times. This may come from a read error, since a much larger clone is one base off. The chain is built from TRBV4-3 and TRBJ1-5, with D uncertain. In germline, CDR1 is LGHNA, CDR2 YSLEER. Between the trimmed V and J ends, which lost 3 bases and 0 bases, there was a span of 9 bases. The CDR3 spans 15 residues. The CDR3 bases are TGCGCCAGCAGCCAGGACCGATCTAGCAATCAGCCCCAGCATTTT. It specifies CASSQDRSSNQPQHF.

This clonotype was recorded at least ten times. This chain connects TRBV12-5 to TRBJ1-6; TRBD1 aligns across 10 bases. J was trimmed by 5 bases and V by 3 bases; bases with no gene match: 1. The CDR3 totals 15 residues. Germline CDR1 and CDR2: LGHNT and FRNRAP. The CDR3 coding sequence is TGTGCTAGTGGTTTTGGGACAGGGGATAATTCACCCCTCCACTTT. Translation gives CASGFGTGDNSPLHF.

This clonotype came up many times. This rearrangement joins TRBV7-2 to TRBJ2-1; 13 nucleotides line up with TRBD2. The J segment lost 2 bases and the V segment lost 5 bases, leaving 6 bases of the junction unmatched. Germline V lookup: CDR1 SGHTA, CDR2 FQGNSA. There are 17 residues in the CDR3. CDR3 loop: CASSPYTSGGAYNEQFF. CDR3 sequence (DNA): TGTGCCAGCAGCCCCTATACTAGCGGGGGGGCCTACAATGAGCAGTTCTTC.

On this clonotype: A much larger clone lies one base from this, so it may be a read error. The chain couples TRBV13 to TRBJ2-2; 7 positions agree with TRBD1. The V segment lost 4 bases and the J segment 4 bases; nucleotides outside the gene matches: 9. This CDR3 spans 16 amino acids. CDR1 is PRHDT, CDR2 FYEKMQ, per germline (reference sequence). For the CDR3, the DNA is TGTGCCAGCAGCTCTGAGGGACAGCCGAGCACCGGGGAGCTGTTTTTT. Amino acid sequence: CASSSEGQPSTGELFF.

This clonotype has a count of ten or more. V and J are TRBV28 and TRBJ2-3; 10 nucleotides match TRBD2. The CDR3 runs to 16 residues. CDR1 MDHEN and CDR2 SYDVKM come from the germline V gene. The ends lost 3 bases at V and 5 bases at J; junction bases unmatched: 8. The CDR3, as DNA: TGTGCCAGCAGTTTTACCCTAGCGGGAGATGGAGATACGCAGTATTTT. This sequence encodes CASSFTLAGDGDTQYF.

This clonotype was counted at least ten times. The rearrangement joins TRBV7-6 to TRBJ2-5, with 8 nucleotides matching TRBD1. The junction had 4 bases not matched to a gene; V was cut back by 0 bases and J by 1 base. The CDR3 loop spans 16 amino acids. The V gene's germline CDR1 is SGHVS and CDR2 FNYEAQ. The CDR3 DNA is TGTGCCAGCAGCTTAGCCTTGACAGGGGCCCAAGAGACCCAGTACTTC. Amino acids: CASSLALTGAQETQYF.

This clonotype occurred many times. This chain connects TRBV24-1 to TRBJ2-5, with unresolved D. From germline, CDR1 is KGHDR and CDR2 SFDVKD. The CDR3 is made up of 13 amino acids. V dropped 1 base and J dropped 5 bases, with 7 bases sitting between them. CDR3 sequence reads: CATSDFLGETQYF. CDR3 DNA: TGTGCCACCAGTGATTTCTTGGGGGAGACCCAGTACTTC.

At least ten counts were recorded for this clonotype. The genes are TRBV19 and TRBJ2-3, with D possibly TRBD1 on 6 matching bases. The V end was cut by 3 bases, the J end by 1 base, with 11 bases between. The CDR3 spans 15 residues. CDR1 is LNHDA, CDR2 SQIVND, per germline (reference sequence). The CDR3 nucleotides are TGTGCCAGTAGTATCAGGGGTAGCGGCACAGATACGCAGTATTTT. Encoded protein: CASSIRGSGTDTQYF.